The present T cell receptor beta chain was sequenced within a study of technical replicates of blood from several donors. CDR3 length equals 13 residues. Germline V gene sequence: CDR1 MDHEN, CDR2 SYDVKM. The trim removed 5 bases at V and 2 bases at J, leaving 2 bases unmatched. Data came from immunoSEQ multiplex PCR; TCRdb stores just in-frame clones and leaves some out. The table includes roughly 79,000 clones, more than 90% detected once. The sequence was collected from a human donor in good health. V is TRBV28 and J is TRBJ1-2; 7 bases are a match to TRBD1. Sequencing was carried out using T cells isolated from PBMCs. CDR3 sequence reads: CASSVRGNYGYTF. The DNA of the CDR3 is TGTGCCAGCAGTGTCAGGGGGAACTATGGCTACACCTTC.